These 29 T cell receptor beta chains came from one sample sequenced in a study of blood T cells in healthy people across ages. Sample-barcoded 5' priming and a J-beta primer mix drove a second PCR of roughly 6 to 12 cycles. TCRdb used MiXCR to reprocess the 5' RACE reads, holding one entry per CDR3 protein. The data contain about 640,000 distinct CDR3 sequences, around two fifths of them seen just once; the ten biggest clones take up around 30%. Sequenced sample: blood. These receptors originate from an elderly man in good health.

The V gene is TRBV6-1, the J gene TRBJ2-7; TRBD1 agrees at 9 bases. The J call is in doubt because the DNA end fits TRBJ2-5 better. CDR1 and CDR2 (germline): MNHNS, SASEGT. This CDR3 is 15 amino acids long. This CDR3 is CASSESWDREQTQYF. As DNA, the CDR3 is TGTGCCAGCAGTGAAAGCTGGGACAGGGAGCAGACCCAGTACTTC.

The chain recombines TRBV20-1 with TRBJ2-3, with D possibly called TRBD1 or TRBD2 (5 bases each). Germline-derived CDR1 and CDR2 are DFQATT and SNEGSKA (reference sequence). CDR3 size: 16 residues. The V gene lost 3 bases and the J gene lost 3 bases, with 19 bases spanning the gap. The CDR3 here is CSASGRGHWGTDTQYF. The DNA of the CDR3 is TGCAGTGCTAGCGGGCGCGGACACTGGGGGACAGATACGCAGTATTTT.

This clonotype was observed at least ten times. The V call is TRBV6-5, the J call TRBJ2-3; D remains ambiguous. The CDR3 consists of 13 residues. Germline V lookup: CDR1 MNHEY, CDR2 SVGAGI. The V gene lost 5 bases and the J gene lost 1 base, with 7 bases spanning the gap. CDR3 in DNA: TGTGCCAGCAGTAACCCGGGCACAGATACGCAGTATTTT. Protein product: CASSNPGTDTQYF.

V is TRBV6-1 and J is TRBJ2-2; TRBD2 might be the D (5 bases). This CDR3 contains 15 residues. V was clipped by 7 bases and J by 1 base, with 13 bases between them. Germline-derived CDR1 and CDR2 are MNHNS and SASEGT. This CDR3 is CASILPGVNTGELFF. CDR3 bases: TGTGCCAGCATACTCCCCGGGGTGAACACCGGGGAGCTGTTTTTT.

The genes are TRBV20-1 and TRBJ1-2, with TRBD1 matching over 10 bases. CDR1 is DFQATT and CDR2 is SNEGSKA in the germline V gene (reference sequence). The CDR3 is 14 residues long. Trimming at V came to 4 bases and at J to 7 bases, leaving 9 bases not matched to a gene. In DNA, the CDR3 is TGCAGTGCTAAGGACAGGGGGGGCTTTTTTGGCTACACCTTC. It encodes CSAKDRGGFFGYTF.

CDR3 region: CASSVRGPGTQYF. DNA of the CDR3: TGTGCCAGCAGTGTACGGGGGCCCGGGACCCAGTACTTC. The chain recombines TRBV2 with TRBJ2-5; D is perhaps TRBD1 or TRBD2 (6 bases each). The CDR3 is 13 residues long. Germline lookup yields CDR1 SNHLY and CDR2 FYNNEI. V was trimmed by 4 bases and J by 7 bases, leaving 13 bases between them.

The V and J genes are TRBV11-2 and TRBJ1-1, with no clear D. This CDR3 region has 15 residues. Germline loops: CDR1 SGHAT, CDR2 FQNNGV. V dropped 2 bases and J dropped 2 bases, with 12 bases sitting between them. Here the CDR3 reads CASSLLGVVNTEAFF. In DNA form, the CDR3 reads TGTGCCAGCAGCTTACTTGGGGTCGTAAACACTGAAGCTTTCTTT.

Only a few counts were recorded for this clonotype. This rearrangement joins TRBV20-1 to TRBJ2-3; 8 nucleotides align to TRBD2. The V and J ends lost 6 bases and 0 bases, in that order; junction bases with no gene match: 5. Germline V gene sequence: CDR1 DFQATT, CDR2 SNEGSKA (reference sequence). The CDR3 is 14 amino acids. Here the CDR3 DNA reads TGCAGTGCGGCGCCTAGCGGGAGCACAGATACGCAGTATTTT. This gives the protein CSAAPSGSTDTQYF.

Remarks on this clonotype: At one of its ends the junction is not consistent with the germline gene, which may arise from a read error. The genes are TRBV12-3 or TRBV12-4 and TRBJ2-1; D not resolved. This CDR3 comprises 14 residues. The CDR3 sequence is CASSPLVANNEQFF. In DNA, the CDR3 is TGCGCCAGCAGTCCCCTGGTGGCCAACAATGAGCAGTTCTTC.

The rearrangement joins TRBV6-6 to TRBJ1-3; TRBD1 might be the D (5 bases). From germline, CDR1 is MNHNY and CDR2 SVGAGI (reference sequence). V was clipped by 2 bases and J by 4 bases, with 9 bases between them. The CDR3 runs to 14 residues. The CDR3 nucleotides read TGTGCCAGCAGTTACGGGGCTGACGGAAACACCATATATTTT. This sequence encodes CASSYGADGNTIYF.

This rearrangement joins TRBV5-1 to TRBJ1-6; 10 nucleotides line up with TRBD1. Germline CDR1 reads SGHRS; CDR2 reads YFSETQ. The CDR3 consists of 14 residues. V trimming: 6 bases; J trimming: 10 bases; junction bases outside the gene matches: 7. The CDR3 is CASTPGTGASPLHF. The CDR3 DNA reads TGCGCCAGCACCCCCGGGACAGGGGCCTCACCCCTCCACTTT.

This clonotype turned up a few times. The genes are TRBV6-2 or TRBV6-3 and TRBJ1-2; 9 nucleotides match TRBD1. This CDR3 is built from 14 residues. J lost 7 bases, V lost 2 bases, and 5 bases had no gene match. CDR1 is MNHEY, CDR2 SVGEGT, per germline. The CDR3 region has the DNA TGTGCCAGCAGTTACGGGAACAGGGGGCCTGGCTACACCTTC. This translates into CASSYGNRGPGYTF.

This chain links TRBV29-1 with TRBJ1-5; the D is unclear. Trimming removed 4 bases at V and 2 bases at J, with 15 bases between. The germline V gene encodes CDR1 SQVTM and CDR2 ANQGSEA. This CDR3 has 15 amino acids. The CDR3 spells CSVVYIGDGNQPQHF. For the CDR3, the DNA is TGCAGCGTTGTATATATCGGGGATGGCAATCAGCCCCAGCATTTT.

The CDR3 spells CASSYGVHEQYF. The CDR3 DNA sequence: TGTGCCAGCAGTTACGGGGTCCACGAGCAGTACTTC. The gene calls are TRBV6-2 or TRBV6-3 and TRBJ2-7; D gene ambiguous. V dropped 2 bases and J dropped 5 bases, with 7 bases sitting between them. Germline lookup yields CDR1 MNHEY and CDR2 SVGEGT. CDR3 length: 12 residues.

This clonotype came up a few times. This chain uses TRBV29-1 with TRBJ1-1; unclear D gene. CDR3 length: 12 residues. V lost 7 bases and J 4 bases, leaving 13 bases between the germline ends. Germline V gene sequence: CDR1 SQVTM, CDR2 ANQGSEA. The CDR3 sequence: CSAGRFATEAFF. CDR3 DNA sequence: TGCAGCGCTGGGAGGTTTGCCACTGAAGCTTTCTTT.

This clonotype was counted a few times. The chain recombines TRBV3-1 with TRBJ2-1; D is tentatively TRBD1 or TRBD2 (5 bases each). The CDR3 runs 13 residues. Germline CDR1 and CDR2: LGHDT and YNNKEL (reference sequence). The germline V and J ends were trimmed by 5 bases and 4 bases, with 9 bases remaining between them. The CDR3 coding sequence is TGTGCCAGCAGCAGGGACGAGTACAATGAGCAGTTCTTC. It specifies CASSRDEYNEQFF.

This clonotype has just one count. The chain couples TRBV7-2 to TRBJ1-6, with a tentative D call TRBD1 (5 bases). The germline CDR1 and CDR2 sequences are SGHTA and FQGNSA. Trimming pared 1 base from V and 7 bases from J, leaving 11 bases between. This CDR3 contains 15 residues. The CDR3: CTSSLGNRGNSPLHF. The CDR3 nucleotides read TGTACCAGCAGCTTAGGGAATCGGGGCAATTCACCCCTCCACTTT.

The gene calls are TRBV7-6 and TRBJ2-7; D unresolved. The CDR3 consists of 14 residues. Per germline, CDR1 SGHVS and CDR2 FNYEAQ. V lost 4 bases and J 0 bases, leaving 10 bases between the germline ends. The DNA of the CDR3 is TGTGCCAGCAGCTCGGGCATTCTCTCCTACGAGCAGTACTTC. This encodes CASSSGILSYEQYF. The variable domain in full, with the rest retrieved from reference TRBV7-6 and TRBJ2-7, is GAGVSQSPRYKVTKRGQDVALRCDPISGHVSLYWYRQALGQGPEFLTYFNYEAQQDKSGLPNDRFSAERPEGSISTLTIQRTEQRDSAMYRCASSSGILSYEQYFGPGTRLTVT.

The chain carries TRBV6-5 and TRBJ1-4; 8 bases line up with TRBD1. The CDR3 consists of 15 residues. CDR1 is MNHEY and CDR2 is SVGAGI in the germline V gene. V trimming: 4 bases; J trimming: 4 bases; junction bases outside the gene matches: 5. The CDR3 loop reads CASSSGGADNEKLFF. The CDR3 nucleotides read TGTGCCAGCAGTTCAGGGGGCGCAGATAATGAAAAACTGTTTTTT.

The rearrangement uses TRBV9 and TRBJ1-1; a weak D match, TRBD1 (5 bases). V shed 0 bases and J shed 7 bases, with 13 bases lying between them. The germline V gene has CDR1 SGDLS and CDR2 YYNGEE. The CDR3 runs to 14 residues. In DNA form, the CDR3 reads TGTGCCAGCAGCGTAGCGGGGGGTCGGAATGAAGCTTTCTTT. Its protein is CASSVAGGRNEAFF. Looking up the rest from reference TRBV9 and TRBJ1-1 gives the full variable domain: DSGVTQTPKHLITATGQRVTLRCSPRSGDLSVYWYQQSLDQGLQFLIQYYNGEERAKGNILERFSAQQFPDLHSELNLSSLELGDSALYFCASSVAGGRNEAFFGQGTRLTVV.

This clonotype has only a few counts. The V call is TRBV12-3 or TRBV12-4, the J call TRBJ2-1; TRBD2 agrees at 8 bases. This CDR3 spans 12 amino acids. Losses at the gene ends were 4 bases for V and 13 bases for J; bases not matched to a gene: 6. The CDR3 protein is CASSSLAGSQFF. For the CDR3, the DNA is TGTGCCAGCAGTTCCCTAGCGGGCTCTCAGTTCTTC.

The genes are TRBV30 and TRBJ2-1; 9 nucleotides agree with TRBD2. Germline lookup yields CDR1 GTSNPN and CDR2 SVGIG (reference sequence). The CDR3 is 17 residues long. The trim removed 5 bases at V and 4 bases at J, leaving 15 bases unmatched. The CDR3 nucleotides are TGTGCCTGGTTGCGTGGGCTAGCGGGGCGAAGATACAATGAGCAGTTCTTC. This encodes CAWLRGLAGRRYNEQFF.

This clonotype showed up just a few times. The chain combines TRBV3-1 with TRBJ2-5; TRBD2 is a possible D gene (5 bases). Looked up from germline, CDR1 is LGHDT and CDR2 is YNNKEL (reference sequence). The CDR3 spans 15 residues. V lost 0 bases and J lost 9, with 17 bases in between. CDR3 protein: CASSQDARSSGAQYF. CDR3 coding DNA: TGTGCCAGCAGCCAAGATGCACGGTCCTCCGGGGCCCAGTACTTC.

There are a few counts of this clonotype. CDR3 loop: CASSLSRTGVSSPLHF. CDR3 bases: TGTGCCAGCAGTTTATCGCGGACAGGGGTGAGTTCACCCCTCCACTTT. V and J are TRBV27 and TRBJ1-6; 9 bases fit TRBD1. The CDR3 runs 16 residues. V shed 0 bases, J shed 9 bases, and the junction held 6 bases outside the gene matches. Germline loops: CDR1 MNHEY, CDR2 SMNVEV (reference sequence).

This clonotype was seen a handful of times. J is TRBJ2-7 and V is TRBV5-1, with unresolved D. The CDR3 extends over 17 amino acids. CDR1 SGHRS and CDR2 YFSETQ come from the germline V gene. With 0 bases removed from V and 3 bases from J, the gap between germline ends came to 19 bases. The CDR3 DNA follows: TGCGCCAGCAGCTTGGCACGCAGGTCTTCGAACTTCTACGAGCAGTACTTC. Its protein is CASSLARRSSNFYEQYF.

This clonotype was seen ten or more times. The J gene is TRBJ2-3, the V gene TRBV27, with 7 bases matching TRBD1. The CDR3 has 13 residues. The V segment lost 5 bases and the J segment 6 bases; nucleotides outside the gene matches: 5. CDR1 MNHEY and CDR2 SMNVEV come from the germline V gene (reference sequence). This CDR3 is CASSDYRGDTQYF. CDR3 in DNA: TGTGCCAGCAGTGACTACAGGGGCGATACGCAGTATTTT.

V and J are TRBV12-3 or TRBV12-4 and TRBJ1-2; no clear D. This CDR3 comprises 15 residues. Trimming removed 0 bases at V and 3 bases at J, with 11 bases between. CDR3 in DNA: TGTGCCAGCAGTTTAGCGTCTGTCTTCGACTATGGCTACACCTTC. This encodes CASSLASVFDYGYTF.

The table lists this clonotype with a count of one. The J gene is TRBJ2-7, the V gene TRBV20-1, with D tentatively TRBD1 (5 bases). CDR1 and CDR2 from the germline V gene are DFQATT and SNEGSKA (reference sequence). V gave up 5 bases and J gave up 2 bases, with 16 bases separating them. The CDR3 is 14 residues long. CDR3 protein: CSAAQGANAYEQYF. The CDR3 coding sequence is TGCAGTGCTGCCCAGGGTGCCAACGCCTACGAGCAGTACTTC.

This clonotype has a handful of counts. The chain combines TRBV7-2 with TRBJ2-5; tentatively, D is TRBD2 (5 bases). V gave up 1 base and J gave up 0 bases, with 9 bases separating them. The CDR3 loop spans 15 amino acids. CDR1 and CDR2 (germline): SGHTA, FQGNSA. The CDR3 sequence is CASSLGADYQETQYF. DNA for the CDR3: TGTGCCAGCAGCTTAGGGGCGGACTACCAAGAGACCCAGTACTTC. Filled out from reference TRBV7-2 and TRBJ2-5, the complete variable domain reads GAGVSQSPSNKVTEKGKDVELRCDPISGHTALYWYRQSLGQGLEFLIYFQGNSAPDKSGLPSDRFSAERTGGSVSTLTIQRTQQEDSAVYLCASSLGADYQETQYFGPGTRLLVL.